Listed below are T cell receptor beta chains from one sample, sequenced in a study of glioma-infiltrating T cells. TCRdb reprocessed the multiplex PCR reads with MiXCR, giving one entry per CDR3 protein. The table shows 400,000 or so distinct CDR3 sequences, with roughly two fifths occurring only once. Sequenced material: glioma tissue, nonneoplastic brain tissue, or PBMCs (not recorded which). The source is a human donor with low-grade glioma or glioblastoma, undergoing nonglioma brain surgery, or in good health (not recorded which). CDR3s include the opening cysteine and the closing phenylalanine or tryptophan. The order of the fields is CDR3 DNA, CDR3 protein, J gene, D gene, clone size, V gene. The D gene is left open where the match is weak. Size values are once, few and many counts, or a class for expanded clones, and some rows have none.

TGTGCCAGCAGCTTAAGGCGCCTTGGAAACACCATATATTTT CASSLRRLGNTIYF TRBJ1-3 NA NA TRBV7-2
TGTGCCAGCAGCGATTGGGGTCAGCCCCAGCATTTT CASSDWGQPQHF TRBJ1-5 NA NA TRBV25-1
TGTGCCAGCAGTCCACCACAAAAGGTGGGGACTGAAGCTTTCTTT CASSPPQKVGTEAFF TRBJ1-1 NA many TRBV27
TGTGCCAGCAGTCTAGGGCTAGCGGCCATATACAATGAGCAGTTCTTC CASSLGLAAIYNEQFF TRBJ2-1 TRBD2 NA TRBV28
TGTGCCAGCAGCTTCGCGAGACCGATCCAAGAGACCCAGTACTTC CASSFARPIQETQYF TRBJ2-5 NA NA TRBV7-2
TGTGCCACCAGCAGAAGTAACAGCTATGGCTACACCTTC CATSRSNSYGYTF TRBJ1-2 NA many TRBV15
TGTGCCAGCAGCTTAGTTGGACAGGGCTCCTACGAGCAGTACTTC CASSLVGQGSYEQYF TRBJ2-7 TRBD1 few TRBV7-8
TGTGCCAGCAGCCCGGGGCAGCCGTATAGCAATCAGCCCCAGCATTTT CASSPGQPYSNQPQHF TRBJ1-5 NA NA TRBV7-6
TGTGCCACCAGCATTGCGAGGAACTCCTACGAGCAGTACTTC CATSIARNSYEQYF TRBJ2-7 NA many TRBV15
TGTGCTAGCAGCTCACTTCGGGGGGAGACCCAGTACTTC CASSSLRGETQYF TRBJ2-5 NA many TRBV7-7
TGTGCCAGCAGCCCGGGACTAAGGTTATACGAGCAGTACTTC CASSPGLRLYEQYF TRBJ2-7 TRBD2 NA TRBV3-1
TGTGCCAACAGCACGGTCGAGGGGGGATCAGATACGCAGTATTTT CANSTVEGGSDTQYF TRBJ2-3 NA once TRBV7-2
TGCAGCGTTGATCTTAGGACAGGGGGCTACGAGCAGTACTTC CSVDLRTGGYEQYF TRBJ2-7 TRBD1 NA TRBV29-1
TGTGCCAGCAGCCCGGTTGATATGCAGAACTATGGCTACACCTTC CASSPVDMQNYGYTF TRBJ1-2 NA NA TRBV5-6
TGCAGTGCTCGTCGTGGGTCAGAAGAGACCCAGTACTTC CSARRGSEETQYF TRBJ2-5 NA many TRBV20-1
TGTGCCAGCAGTAGAGACAGAAGTAACACTGAAGATTTCTTT CASSRDRSNTEDFF TRBJ1-1 NA NA TRBV12-3/TRBV12-4
TGTGCCAGCAGCTTCGGACAGGGGACCGGGGAGCTGTTTTTT CASSFGQGTGELFF TRBJ2-2 TRBD1 NA TRBV4-2
TGTGCCAGCAGCACTCGGGACATCAATCAGCCCCAGCATTTT CASSTRDINQPQHF TRBJ1-5 NA NA TRBV7-2
TGTGCCAGTAGTATCGTCTTAGGCACTGAAGCTTTCTTT CASSIVLGTEAFF TRBJ1-1 NA NA TRBV19
TGTGCCAGCAGCGACCGTGGGCTTCAAGAGACCCAGTACTTC CASSDRGLQETQYF TRBJ2-5 NA NA TRBV11-2
TGTGCCAGCAGTGATGACAGGAACTCCTACGAGCAGTACTTC CASSDDRNSYEQYF TRBJ2-7 NA NA TRBV2
TGTGCCAGCAGTGCACACAGGGACCCCTACAATGAGCAGTTCTTC CASSAHRDPYNEQFF TRBJ2-1 NA NA TRBV2
TGTGCCACCAGTGCTTCGGGCAGGGATGGCAATCAGCCCCAGCATTTT CATSASGRDGNQPQHF TRBJ1-5 NA many TRBV24-1
TGTGCCATCAGTGACCCACCTCGCAGGGATCCCTACGAGCAGTACTTC CAISDPPRRDPYEQYF TRBJ2-7 NA NA TRBV10-3
TGCAGTTCTAGCGCCTCTAGCACAGATACGCAGTATTTT CSSSASSTDTQYF TRBJ2-3 NA NA TRBV20-1
TGTGCCACCAGGGACACTAGCGGGAGCACAGATACGCAGTATTTT CATRDTSGSTDTQYF TRBJ2-3 TRBD2 many TRBV15
TGTGCCAGCAGCCCAGACAGGGGGCTCGACGAGCAGTACTTC CASSPDRGLDEQYF TRBJ2-7 TRBD1 NA TRBV7-6
TGTGCCAGCAGCCCGAACCCGTTAGGCACAGATACGCAGTATTTT CASSPNPLGTDTQYF TRBJ2-3 NA NA TRBV5-4
TGCAGTGCTAGACGGGTTTCCTACGAGCAGTACTTC CSARRVSYEQYF TRBJ2-7 NA many TRBV20-1
TGTGCCAGCAGTCCGACAGGGGGTGCCGTCCCCCAGCATTTT CASSPTGGAVPQHF TRBJ1-5 TRBD1 many TRBV28
TGTGCCAGCTCATCCATAGCGGGAGGCCTTCCCTACGAGCAGTACTTC CASSSIAGGLPYEQYF TRBJ2-7 TRBD2 NA TRBV18
TGTGCCAGCAGCCCTTACGGGACCCAAGAGACCCAGTACTTC CASSPYGTQETQYF TRBJ2-5 NA NA TRBV7-9
TGTGCCAGCAGCGGGACGGCTGACTATGGCTACACCTTC CASSGTADYGYTF TRBJ1-2 NA NA TRBV2
TGTGCCAGCAGCGTAGGGGTCACTAACTATGGCTACACCTTC CASSVGVTNYGYTF TRBJ1-2 NA few TRBV7-2
TGCGCCAGCAGCCTCGCGATAGCCAGGGTCAAAAACATTCAGTACTTC CASSLAIARVKNIQYF TRBJ2-4 NA few TRBV4-3
TGCAGTGCGTGGTGGACTAGCGGACGCACAGATACGCAGTATTTT CSAWWTSGRTDTQYF TRBJ2-3 TRBD2 NA TRBV20-1
TGTGCCAGCAGTAAACCTTTAGCGGGAGAACTCTACAATGAGCAGTTCTTC CASSKPLAGELYNEQFF TRBJ2-1 TRBD2 many TRBV6-1
TGTGCCAGCAGTTACTCATTAACGGGGAGAAATTTCCACGAGCAGTACTTC CASSYSLTGRNFHEQYF TRBJ2-7 NA many TRBV6-2/TRBV6-3
TGTGCCAGCAGTTCCCGGGACTCTGCCTACGAGCAGTACTTC CASSSRDSAYEQYF TRBJ2-7 NA many TRBV27
TGTGCCAGCAGCTTAGGTGGGTTTGGCACAGAGACCCAGTACTTC CASSLGGFGTETQYF TRBJ2-5 NA NA TRBV11-2
TGCGCCAGCAGCCAAGTTAATAGCGGGTTAAGCTCCTACAATGAGCAGTTCTTC CASSQVNSGLSSYNEQFF TRBJ2-1 TRBD2 NA TRBV4-1
TGCAGTGCCGAGGGGTGGAGAACTAACACTAAAGCTTTCTTT CSAEGWRTNTKAFF TRBJ1-1 NA NA TRBV20-1
TGTGCCAGCAGCCAAGTCATGCGGGTAAAGACCCAGTACTTC CASSQVMRVKTQYF TRBJ2-5 NA NA TRBV3-1
TGTGCCAGCTCACGCTACCGGACAGGGCTAAACACTGAAGCTTTCTTT CASSRYRTGLNTEAFF TRBJ1-1 TRBD1 few TRBV18
TGTGCCAGCAGCCAAGTGTCCAGCGGGAGAAATAGCTACGAGCAGTACTTC CASSQVSSGRNSYEQYF TRBJ2-7 TRBD2 NA TRBV4-2
TGTGCCAGCAGCTTACTTAGCGGGCCACTAGGAAATACGCAGTATTTT CASSLLSGPLGNTQYF TRBJ2-3 TRBD2 NA TRBV7-2
TGTGCCAGCGCCGGACAGGCGCCATGGACCCAGTACTTC CASAGQAPWTQYF TRBJ2-5 TRBD1 many TRBV6-1
TGTGCCAGCAGTTCATCTCAGGGGGGAACCACTGAAGCTTTCTTT CASSSSQGGTTEAFF TRBJ1-1 TRBD1 NA TRBV27
TGCAGTGCTAGATCGGGATTTGCCTACGAGCAGTACTTC CSARSGFAYEQYF TRBJ2-7 NA many TRBV20-1
TGCAGTGCTAACGAAGGGGGAGACACTGAAGCTTTCTTT CSANEGGDTEAFF TRBJ1-1 NA many TRBV20-1
TGCGCCAGCAGCTCCGGGACAGGGGGAACAGATACGCAGTATTTT CASSSGTGGTDTQYF TRBJ2-3 TRBD1 NA TRBV5-1
TGTGCCAGCACCCTGACAGGAATGAACACTGAAGCTTTCTTT CASTLTGMNTEAFF TRBJ1-1 NA NA TRBV12-3/TRBV12-4
TGTGCCACCAGCAGAGATGAGGGAGCTCCCGTGAACACTGAAGCTTTCTTT CATSRDEGAPVNTEAFF TRBJ1-1 NA many TRBV15
TGTGCCAGCAGCGCCGGGACGGGACCTCCCACAGATACGCAGTATTTT CASSAGTGPPTDTQYF TRBJ2-3 NA NA TRBV9
TGCAGTGCTGAGAGACAGGGGGCAGACACCGGGGAGCTGTTTTTT CSAERQGADTGELFF TRBJ2-2 TRBD1 NA TRBV20-1
TGTGCCAGCAGTAACCCGGGACTAGCGGGAGAGACCCAGTACTTC CASSNPGLAGETQYF TRBJ2-5 TRBD2 NA TRBV28
TGCGCCAGCAGCCAAGACCCTGAAACAGGGACCTATAATTCACCCCTCCACTTT CASSQDPETGTYNSPLHF TRBJ1-6 NA NA TRBV4-1